A selection of T cell receptor beta chains follows, all from one sample in a study of blood T cell repertoires in COVID-19. Clones were read by immunoSEQ multiplex PCR, and TCRdb kept only the in-frame ones, dropping some. The data contain a few hundred thousand clones, around 87% of them singletons. The sample comprised peripheral blood. The receptor set was obtained from a middle-aged woman with COVID-19, enrolled during active disease. Each CDR3 is given with its conserved first and last residue.

V	J	CDR3
TRBV5-1	TRBJ2-5	CASSLTGGNHQETQYF
TRBV29-1	TRBJ1-2	CSVLFTGSHYGYTF
TRBV11-2	TRBJ2-1	CASSLASGRSRSYNEQFF
TRBV3-1/TRBV3-2	TRBJ2-3	CASSQVRSGHITDTQYF
TRBV5-1	TRBJ2-1	CASSPSGGPYNEQFF
TRBV28	TRBJ2-5	CASIEGALQETQYF
TRBV10-3	TRBJ1-2	CAISRDRTNYGYTF
TRBV30	TRBJ1-1	CAWSRDRGEAFF
TRBV9	TRBJ1-1	CASSVGGQNTEAFF
TRBV7-9	TRBJ1-6	CASSNFGQGFYNSPLHF
TRBV7-8	TRBJ1-1	CASSRDRDPEAFF
TRBV27	TRBJ1-1	CASSWGQGRRAFF
TRBV25-1	TRBJ2-6	CASTGTGRALGANVLTF
TRBV27	TRBJ2-1	CASSLGLAGNNEQFF
TRBV28	TRBJ2-4	CASEDGQRSIQYF
TRBV27	TRBJ1-2	CASSTKGDGYTF
TRBV7-2	TRBJ2-7	CASSTQQGYYEQYF
TRBV4-3	TRBJ2-1	CASSQSGTSGSSGDEQFF
TRBV5-1	TRBJ2-7	CASSLVSGGQSEQYF
TRBV19	TRBJ1-2	CASRQGGNYGYTF
TRBV4-1	TRBJ2-2	CASSQEAQGRSTGELFF
TRBV24-1	TRBJ1-2	CATSVQGSNYGYTF
TRBV6-2/TRBV6-3	TRBJ1-6	CASSGQTGWGSPLHF
TRBV9	TRBJ2-2	CASSPLMGDTGELFF
TRBV27	TRBJ2-7	CASSLGLAISEQYF
TRBV7-2	TRBJ1-6	CASREGTVHSPLHF
TRBV3-1/TRBV3-2	TRBJ1-4	CASSSRNRLPNEKLFF
TRBV27	TRBJ1-4	CASSPRPRDRVEKLFF
TRBV2	TRBJ2-3	CASSQSGTSTDTQYF
TRBV28	TRBJ1-5	CASSFNGQGGQPQHF
TRBV7-9	TRBJ2-5	CASSLAPGKETQYF
TRBV19	TRBJ1-1	CASSLTGEAFF
TRBV19	TRBJ2-1	CASRMTSGSVYEQFF
TRBV7-2	TRBJ1-1	CASSPPQGNTEAFF
TRBV5-6	TRBJ1-2	CASSFGLSNYGYTF
TRBV14	TRBJ2-7	CASSPNTGGDRNYEQYF
TRBV6-2/TRBV6-3	TRBJ2-2	CASSYRLAANTGELFF
TRBV11-2	TRBJ2-3	CASSLLRLTDTQYF
TRBV15	TRBJ1-6	CATSREDRVYSPLHF
TRBV7-9	TRBJ1-6	CASSPGTVINSPLHF
TRBV15	TRBJ2-7	CATSRFGTSGSRPYEQYF
TRBV6-1	TRBJ2-1	CASSDADRISFMEQFF
TRBV11-2	TRBJ1-1	CASSWSFGSTEAFF
TRBV5-1	TRBJ2-6	CASSPSGANVLTF
TRBV4-1	TRBJ2-1	CASSQDRQSSYNEQFF
TRBV7-9	TRBJ2-7	CASSLVGGSYEQYF
TRBV6-5	TRBJ2-7	CASTLTGGSYEQYF
TRBV6-5	TRBJ1-6	CASRPGTGRSPLHF
TRBV6-5	TRBJ2-3	CASSYSPSGRETQYF
TRBV6-6	TRBJ2-4	CASSNEGGVAKNIQYF
TRBV28	TRBJ1-2	CASSLAGTLGRVGYTF
TRBV5-1	TRBJ2-7	CASSHTGITYEQYF
TRBV5-8	TRBJ1-1	CASSLDGVWRGQDTEAFF
TRBV6-2/TRBV6-3	TRBJ1-2	CASSTGVGGYTF
TRBV15	TRBJ1-5	CATSRGGSTPAQHF
TRBV5-6	TRBJ2-3	CASSLRGSGTDTQYF
TRBV28	TRBJ2-3	CASKSFGDRGTDTQYF
TRBV10-3	TRBJ1-1	CASGGTGHTEAFF
TRBV5-4	TRBJ1-1	CASIDGTGLTEAFF